Reported below is one TCR beta chain. Antigen specificity is unknown. V lost 0 bases, J lost 3 bases, and 10 bases stayed unmatched. Germline V gene lookup returns CDR1 SQVTM and CDR2 ANQGSEA. The length of the CDR3 is 18 residues. TCRB transcripts that were expressed got sequenced, as all of the isolated RNA had been reverse transcribed. Clones were read by immunoSEQ multiplex PCR, and TCRdb kept only the in-frame ones, dropping some. The table shows about 360,000 clones, with over 9.5% occurring only once. These data originate in a study of beta chain features in type 1 diabetes. Study-level points and caveats: Within the patient group, naive, central memory and Treg TCRB repertoires appeared more similar to each other than within healthy donors.

Based on CD45RO/CCR7/CD25/CD127/CD95/CD27, CD4+ regulatory, stem cell-like memory, naive and central memory cells were sorted. The authors obtained over 95% purity in all sorted populations. The chain recombines TRBV29-1 with TRBJ2-1, with TRBD2 identical over 11 bases. The TCR sequence derives from a man in his late teens or twenties in good health. Sequenced: naive CD4+ T cells from blood. CDR3 nucleotide sequence: TGCAGCGTTGAAGATCGACTAGCGGGAAGGGTGCGCTACAATGAGCAGTTCTTC. This translates into CSVEDRLAGRVRYNEQFF.